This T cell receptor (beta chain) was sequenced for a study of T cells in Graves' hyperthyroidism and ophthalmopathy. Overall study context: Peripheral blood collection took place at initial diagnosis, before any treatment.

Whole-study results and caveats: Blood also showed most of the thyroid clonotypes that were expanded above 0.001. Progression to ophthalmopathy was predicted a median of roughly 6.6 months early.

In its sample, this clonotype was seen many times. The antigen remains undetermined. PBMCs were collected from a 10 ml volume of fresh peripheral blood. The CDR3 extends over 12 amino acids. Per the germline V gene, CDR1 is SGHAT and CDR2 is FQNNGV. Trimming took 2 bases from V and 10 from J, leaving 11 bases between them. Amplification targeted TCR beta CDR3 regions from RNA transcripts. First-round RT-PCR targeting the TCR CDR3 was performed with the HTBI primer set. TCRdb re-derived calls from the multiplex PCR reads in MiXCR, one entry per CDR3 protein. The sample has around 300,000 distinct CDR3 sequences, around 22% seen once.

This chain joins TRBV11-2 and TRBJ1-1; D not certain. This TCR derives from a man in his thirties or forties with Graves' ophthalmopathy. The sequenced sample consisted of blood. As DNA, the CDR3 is TGTGCCAGCAGCTTAATTCTCCCGGGAGCTTTCTTT. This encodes CASSLILPGAFF.